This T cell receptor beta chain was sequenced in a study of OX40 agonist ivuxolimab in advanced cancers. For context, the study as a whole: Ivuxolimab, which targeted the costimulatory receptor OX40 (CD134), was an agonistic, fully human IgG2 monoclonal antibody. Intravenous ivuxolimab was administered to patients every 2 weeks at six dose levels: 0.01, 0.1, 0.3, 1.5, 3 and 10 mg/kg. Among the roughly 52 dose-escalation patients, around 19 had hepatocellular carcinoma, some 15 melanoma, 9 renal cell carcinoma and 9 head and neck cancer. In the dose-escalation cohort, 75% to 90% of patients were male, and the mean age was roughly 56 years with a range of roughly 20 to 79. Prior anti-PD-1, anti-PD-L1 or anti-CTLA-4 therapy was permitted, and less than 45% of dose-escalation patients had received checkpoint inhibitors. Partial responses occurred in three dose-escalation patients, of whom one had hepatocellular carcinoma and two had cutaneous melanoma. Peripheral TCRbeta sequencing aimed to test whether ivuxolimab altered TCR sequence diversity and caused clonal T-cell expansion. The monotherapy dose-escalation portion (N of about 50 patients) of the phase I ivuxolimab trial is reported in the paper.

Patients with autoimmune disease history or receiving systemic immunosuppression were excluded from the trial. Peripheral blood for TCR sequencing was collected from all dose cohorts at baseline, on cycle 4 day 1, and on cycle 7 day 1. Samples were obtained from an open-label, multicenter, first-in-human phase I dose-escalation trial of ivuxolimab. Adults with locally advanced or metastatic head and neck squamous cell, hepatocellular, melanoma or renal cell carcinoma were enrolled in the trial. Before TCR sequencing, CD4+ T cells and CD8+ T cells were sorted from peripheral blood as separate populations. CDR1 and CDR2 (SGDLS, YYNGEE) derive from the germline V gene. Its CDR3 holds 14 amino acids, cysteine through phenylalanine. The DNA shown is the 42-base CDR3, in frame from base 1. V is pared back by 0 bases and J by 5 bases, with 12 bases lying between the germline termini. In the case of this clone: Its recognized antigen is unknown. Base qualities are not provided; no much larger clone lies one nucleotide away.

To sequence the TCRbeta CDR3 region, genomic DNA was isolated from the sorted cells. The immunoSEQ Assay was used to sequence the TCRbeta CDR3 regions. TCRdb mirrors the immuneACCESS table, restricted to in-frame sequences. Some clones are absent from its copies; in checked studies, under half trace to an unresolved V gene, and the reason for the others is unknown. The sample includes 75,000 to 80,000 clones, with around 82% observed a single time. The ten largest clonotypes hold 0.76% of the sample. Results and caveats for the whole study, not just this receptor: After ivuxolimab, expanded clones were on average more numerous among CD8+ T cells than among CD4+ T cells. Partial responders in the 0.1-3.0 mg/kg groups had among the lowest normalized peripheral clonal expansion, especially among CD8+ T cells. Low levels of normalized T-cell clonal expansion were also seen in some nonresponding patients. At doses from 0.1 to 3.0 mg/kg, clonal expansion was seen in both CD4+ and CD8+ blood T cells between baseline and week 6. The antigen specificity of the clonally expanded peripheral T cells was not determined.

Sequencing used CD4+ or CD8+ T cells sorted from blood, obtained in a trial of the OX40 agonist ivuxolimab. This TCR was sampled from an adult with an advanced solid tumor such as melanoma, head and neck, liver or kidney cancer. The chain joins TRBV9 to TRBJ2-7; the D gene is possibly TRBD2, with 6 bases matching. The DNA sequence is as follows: TGTGCCAGCAGCGTAGGAATAGGAGGGAACGAGCAGTACTTC. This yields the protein CASSVGIGGNEQYF.